This note documents a single TCR beta chain sequence. This clonotype occurred a few times. The clone's antigen remains unknown. A much larger clone is a single base away; this may be a read error. The data are from a study of tumor-infiltrating lymphocytes in oesophageal squamous cell carcinoma (dated by TCRdb to 2016 to 2017). The CDR3 numbers 16 residues from cysteine through phenylalanine. Of the read, only the CDR3 DNA is kept; its 48 bases are in frame from base 1. CDR1 and CDR2 are drawn from the germline V gene: SGHRS, YFSETQ. Library preparation used PCR. Sequencing instrument: Illumina HiSeq 2000. TCRdb reanalyzed the raw reads on its own, using fastp at Q25 for trimming and MiXCR for clone calling, and kept in-frame beta chains. Each record represents a unique CDR3 protein, reported with the most common genes and DNA among its rows. Present in this sample are nearly 20,000 distinct CDR3 sequences, less than 50% of which were seen just once. The ten largest clonotypes hold almost 7% of the sample.

The sequence derives from a male donor with esophageal squamous cell carcinoma. Sequenced: blood. The V and J segments used are TRBV5-1 and TRBJ2-5; 9 bases in between match TRBD1. The DNA end is more similar to TRBJ2-1, so the J call may be wrong. The CDR3 protein is CASSLSPGQGKNIQFF. The nucleotides are TGCGCCAGCAGCTTGTCGCCGGGACAGGGTAAAAACATTCAGTTCTTC.